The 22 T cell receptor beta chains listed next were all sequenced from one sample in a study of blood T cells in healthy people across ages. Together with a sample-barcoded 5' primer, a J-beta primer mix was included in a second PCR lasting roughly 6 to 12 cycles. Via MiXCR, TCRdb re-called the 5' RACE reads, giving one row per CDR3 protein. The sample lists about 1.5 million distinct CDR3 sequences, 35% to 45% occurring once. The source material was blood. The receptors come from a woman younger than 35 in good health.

The CDR3 loop reads CASQEVNEQFF. CDR3 DNA sequence: TGTGCCAGCCAGGAAGTCAATGAGCAGTTCTTC. The rearrangement links TRBV12-3 or TRBV12-4 to TRBJ2-1; D gene ambiguous. Trimming shortened V by 8 bases and J by 6 bases, and 8 bases separated the two germline ends. The CDR3 has 11 residues.

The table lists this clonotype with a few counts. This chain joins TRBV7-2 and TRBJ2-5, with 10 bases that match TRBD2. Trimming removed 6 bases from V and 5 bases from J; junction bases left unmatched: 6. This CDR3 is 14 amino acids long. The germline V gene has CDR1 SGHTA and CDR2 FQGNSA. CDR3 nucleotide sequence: TGTGCCAGCAGGTCAGCGGGAGGGTCGGAGACCCAGTACTTC. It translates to CASRSAGGSETQYF.

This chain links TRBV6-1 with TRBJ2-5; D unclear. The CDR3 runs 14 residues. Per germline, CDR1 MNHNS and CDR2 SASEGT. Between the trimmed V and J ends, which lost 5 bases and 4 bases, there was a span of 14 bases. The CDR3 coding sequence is TGTGCCAGCAGTCTAAGGACCGCGAGAGAGACCCAGTACTTC. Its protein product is CASSLRTARETQYF.

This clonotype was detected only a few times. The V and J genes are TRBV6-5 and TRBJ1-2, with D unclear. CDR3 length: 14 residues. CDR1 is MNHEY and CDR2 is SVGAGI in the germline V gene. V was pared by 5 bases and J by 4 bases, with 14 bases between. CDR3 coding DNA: TGTGCCAGCAGTCCCCCCCCCGGGATCTATGGCTACACCTTC. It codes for CASSPPPGIYGYTF.

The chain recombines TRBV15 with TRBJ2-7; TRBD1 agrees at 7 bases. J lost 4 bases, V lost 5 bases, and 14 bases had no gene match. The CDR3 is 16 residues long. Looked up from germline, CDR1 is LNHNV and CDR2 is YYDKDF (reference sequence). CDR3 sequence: CATSQGGTGPVYEQYF. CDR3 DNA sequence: TGTGCCACCAGCCAAGGGGGCACGGGCCCGGTTTACGAGCAGTACTTC.

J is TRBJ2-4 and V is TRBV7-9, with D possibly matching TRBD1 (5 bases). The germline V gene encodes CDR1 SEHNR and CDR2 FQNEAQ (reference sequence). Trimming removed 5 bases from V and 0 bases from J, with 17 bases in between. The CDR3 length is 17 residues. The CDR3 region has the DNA TGTGCCAGCAGCAGGGGCAGCCGTCACCTAGCCAAAAACATTCAGTACTTC. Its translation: CASSRGSRHLAKNIQYF.

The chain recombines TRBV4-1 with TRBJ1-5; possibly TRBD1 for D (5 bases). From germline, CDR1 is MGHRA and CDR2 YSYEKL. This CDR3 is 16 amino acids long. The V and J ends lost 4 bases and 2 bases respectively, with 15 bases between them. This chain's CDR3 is CASSPPWGYGNQPQHF. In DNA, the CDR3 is TGCGCCAGCAGCCCCCCGTGGGGGTATGGCAATCAGCCCCAGCATTTT.

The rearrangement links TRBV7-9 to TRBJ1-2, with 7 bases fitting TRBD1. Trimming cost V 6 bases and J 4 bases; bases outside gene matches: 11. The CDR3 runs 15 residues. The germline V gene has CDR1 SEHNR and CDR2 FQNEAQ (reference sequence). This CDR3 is CASRNSGTETYGYTF. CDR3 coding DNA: TGTGCCAGCAGGAATTCCGGGACAGAGACCTATGGCTACACCTTC.

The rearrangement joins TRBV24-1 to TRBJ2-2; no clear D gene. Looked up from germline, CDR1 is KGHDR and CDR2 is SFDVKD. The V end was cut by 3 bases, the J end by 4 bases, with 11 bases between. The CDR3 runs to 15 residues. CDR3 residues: CATSDSRSGTGELFF. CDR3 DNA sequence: TGTGCCACCAGTGATAGCAGGTCGGGCACCGGGGAGCTGTTTTTT.

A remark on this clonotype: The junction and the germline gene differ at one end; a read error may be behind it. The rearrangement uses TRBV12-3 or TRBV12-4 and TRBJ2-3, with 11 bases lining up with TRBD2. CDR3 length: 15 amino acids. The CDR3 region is CASSPGTSGTGTQYF. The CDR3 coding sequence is TGTGCCAGCAGCCCCGGGACTAGCGGTACAGGTACGCAGTATTTT.

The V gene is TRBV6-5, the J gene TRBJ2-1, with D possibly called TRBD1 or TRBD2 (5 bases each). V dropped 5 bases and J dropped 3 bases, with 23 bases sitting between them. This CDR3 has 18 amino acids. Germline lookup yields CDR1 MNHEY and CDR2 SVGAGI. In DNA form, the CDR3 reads TGTGCCAGCAGTCACCTAGGCTTCTGGGGGAGCCTCTACAATGAGCAGTTCTTC. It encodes CASSHLGFWGSLYNEQFF.

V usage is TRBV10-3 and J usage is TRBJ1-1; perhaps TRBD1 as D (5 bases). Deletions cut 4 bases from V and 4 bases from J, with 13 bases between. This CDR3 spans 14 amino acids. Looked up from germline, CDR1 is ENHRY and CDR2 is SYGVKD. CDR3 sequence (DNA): TGTGCCATCAGTGTCGGAGGGGCGGGCACTGAAGCTTTCTTT. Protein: CAISVGGAGTEAFF.

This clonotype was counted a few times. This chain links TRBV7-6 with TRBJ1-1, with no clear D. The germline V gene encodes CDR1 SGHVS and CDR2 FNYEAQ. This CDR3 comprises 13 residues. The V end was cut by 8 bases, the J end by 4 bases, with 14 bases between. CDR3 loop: CASRPPGITEAFF. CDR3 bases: TGTGCCAGCCGTCCGCCCGGAATCACTGAAGCTTTCTTT.

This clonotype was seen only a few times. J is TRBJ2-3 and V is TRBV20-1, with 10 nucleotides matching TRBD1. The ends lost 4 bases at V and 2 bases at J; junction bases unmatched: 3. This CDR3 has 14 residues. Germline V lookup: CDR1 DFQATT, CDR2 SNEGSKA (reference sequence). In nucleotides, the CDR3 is TGCAGTGCTAAGGGACAGGGGTTCACAGATACGCAGTATTTT. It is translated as CSAKGQGFTDTQYF.

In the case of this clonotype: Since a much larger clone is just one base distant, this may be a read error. CDR3 coding DNA: TGCAGTGCTAGGCCCGGGACTAGCGGTGACAATGAGCAGTTCTTC. It encodes CSARPGTSGDNEQFF. V usage is TRBV20-1 and J usage is TRBJ2-1; 11 nucleotides line up with TRBD2. The CDR3 loop spans 15 amino acids. CDR1 is DFQATT and CDR2 is SNEGSKA in the germline V gene (reference sequence). V was pared by 3 bases and J by 5 bases, with 6 bases of the junction left unmatched.

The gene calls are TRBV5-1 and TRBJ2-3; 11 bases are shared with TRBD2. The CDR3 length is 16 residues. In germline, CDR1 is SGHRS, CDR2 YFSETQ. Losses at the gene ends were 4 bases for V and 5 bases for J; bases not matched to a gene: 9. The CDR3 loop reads CASSKPGTSGIDTQYF. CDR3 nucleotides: TGCGCCAGCAGCAAACCCGGGACTAGCGGAATAGATACGCAGTATTTT.

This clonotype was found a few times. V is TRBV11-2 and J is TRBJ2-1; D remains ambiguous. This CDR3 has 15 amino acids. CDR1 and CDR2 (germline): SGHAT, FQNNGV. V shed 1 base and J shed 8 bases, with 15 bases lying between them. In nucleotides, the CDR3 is TGTGCCAGCAGCTTAGGCTCACCGGCTGGCCATGAGCAGTTCTTC. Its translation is CASSLGSPAGHEQFF.

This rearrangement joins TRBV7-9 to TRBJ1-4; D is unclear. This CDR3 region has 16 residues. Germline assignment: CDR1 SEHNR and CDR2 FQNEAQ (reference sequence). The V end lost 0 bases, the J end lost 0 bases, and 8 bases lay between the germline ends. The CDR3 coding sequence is TGTGCCAGCAGCTTAGCAGGGATTACAACTAATGAAAAACTGTTTTTT. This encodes CASSLAGITTNEKLFF.

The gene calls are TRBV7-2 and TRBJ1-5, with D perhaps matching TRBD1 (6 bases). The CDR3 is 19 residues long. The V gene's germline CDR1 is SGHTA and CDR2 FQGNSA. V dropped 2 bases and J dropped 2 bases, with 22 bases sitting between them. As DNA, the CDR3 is TGTGCCAGCAGCTTAATCCCCACCGGACAGCTGGGTGGCAATCAGCCCCAGCATTTT. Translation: CASSLIPTGQLGGNQPQHF.

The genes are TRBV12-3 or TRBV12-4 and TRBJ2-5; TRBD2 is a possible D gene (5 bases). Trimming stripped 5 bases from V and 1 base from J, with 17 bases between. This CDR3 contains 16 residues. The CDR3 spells CASSPYLRGFQETQYF. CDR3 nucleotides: TGTGCCAGCAGTCCGTACCTCCGGGGATTCCAAGAGACCCAGTACTTC.

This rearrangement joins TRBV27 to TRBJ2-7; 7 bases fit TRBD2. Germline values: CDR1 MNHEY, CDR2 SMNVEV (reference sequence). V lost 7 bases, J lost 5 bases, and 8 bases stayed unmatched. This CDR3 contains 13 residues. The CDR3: CASKAGLKDEQYF. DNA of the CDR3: TGTGCCAGCAAAGCGGGGCTGAAGGACGAGCAGTACTTC.

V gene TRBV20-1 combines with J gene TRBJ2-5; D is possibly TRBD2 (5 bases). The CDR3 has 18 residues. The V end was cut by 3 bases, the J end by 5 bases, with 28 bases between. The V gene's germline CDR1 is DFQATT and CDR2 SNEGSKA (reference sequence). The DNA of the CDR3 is TGCAGTGCTAGTGTTCGCCTTATTAGCGCCTCTATCGGGGAGACCCAGTACTTC. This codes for CSASVRLISASIGETQYF.